The next 15 T cell receptor beta chains were all read from a single sample in a study of blood T cell repertoires in COVID-19. The table came from immunoSEQ multiplex PCR; TCRdb's copy has only in-frame clones and leaves some out. The sample has some 430,000 clones; 80% to 95% are singletons. Sequenced material: PBMCs or T cells enriched from blood (not recorded which). The receptor source for this set is a man aged 18 to 29 who had recovered from COVID-19.

V is TRBV5-5 and J is TRBJ1-3, with a possible D match to TRBD1 (5 bases). The germline V and J ends were trimmed by 4 bases and 0 bases, with 14 bases remaining between them. This CDR3 spans 16 amino acids. Germline CDR1 SGHKS, CDR2 YYEKEE (reference sequence). The CDR3 bases are TGTGCCAGCAGCCCCCCGGGACTCCTCTCTGGAAACACCATATATTTT. It is translated as CASSPPGLLSGNTIYF.

This rearrangement joins TRBV18 to TRBJ1-5; D is undetermined. V dropped 6 bases and J dropped 3 bases, with 12 bases sitting between them. CDR1 is KGHSH, CDR2 LQKENI, per germline. This CDR3 spans 14 amino acids. The CDR3 DNA reads as TGTGCCAGCTCGCACGGGTCGGACAATCAGCCCCAGCATTTT. Translating gives CASSHGSDNQPQHF.

This chain connects TRBV10-3 to TRBJ1-6; D perhaps matches TRBD1 (6 bases). The V and J ends lost 3 bases and 0 bases respectively, with 9 bases between them. The CDR3 extends over 16 amino acids. CDR1 and CDR2 (germline): ENHRY, SYGVKD. Written as DNA, the CDR3 is TGTGCCATCAGTGATCCGGACAGCTCCTATAATTCACCCCTCCACTTT. Protein: CAISDPDSSYNSPLHF.

The chain recombines TRBV10-2 with TRBJ2-7; a possible D gene is TRBD1 (6 bases). CDR1 is WSHSY and CDR2 is SAAADI in the germline V gene. V lost 8 bases and J 2 bases, leaving 13 bases between the germline ends. CDR3 size: 13 residues. CDR3 sequence: CASVPGHPYEQYF. For the CDR3, the DNA is TGCGCCAGCGTACCGGGACACCCCTACGAGCAGTACTTC.

V gene TRBV29-1 combines with J gene TRBJ1-4; D not certain. The CDR3 runs 15 residues. Germline CDR1 SQVTM, CDR2 ANQGSEA. V was clipped by 7 bases and J by 3 bases, with 18 bases between them. The CDR3 sequence: CSAHLRGFPNEKLFF. The CDR3 DNA reads TGCAGCGCACACCTTCGCGGGTTTCCTAATGAAAAACTGTTTTTT.

The chain joins TRBV29-1 to TRBJ1-4; no reliable D call. V was cut by 0 bases and J by 11 bases, with 13 bases left in between. The germline CDR1 and CDR2 sequences are SQVTM and ANQGSEA. The CDR3 extends over 13 amino acids. The CDR3, as DNA: TGCAGCGTTGAAGAGTCGGCGGGAGGGAAACTGTTTTTT. Translated: CSVEESAGGKLFF.

The chain couples TRBV6-1 to TRBJ1-1; no clear D gene. V gave up 3 bases and J gave up 7 bases, with 9 bases separating them. The germline gives CDR1 MNHNS, CDR2 SASEGT. The CDR3 is 12 residues long. DNA for the CDR3: TGTGCCAGCAGTGAGACTTCATATGAAGCTTTCTTT. Translated: CASSETSYEAFF.

This chain connects TRBV7-2 to TRBJ1-3, with unresolved D. The germline V gene encodes CDR1 SGHTA and CDR2 FQGNSA. The CDR3 is 17 residues long. V was pared by 5 bases and J by 3 bases, with 20 bases between. The CDR3 region has the DNA TGTGCCAGCAGCGGACGGACCGTGACCGGGGTTGGAAACACCATATATTTT. The encoded protein is CASSGRTVTGVGNTIYF.

V and J are TRBV18 and TRBJ2-3; TRBD2 matches 9 bases. CDR1 and CDR2 from the germline V gene are KGHSH and LQKENI. The J segment lost 0 bases and the V segment lost 3 bases, leaving 4 bases of the junction unmatched. The CDR3 is 16 residues long. In DNA, the CDR3 is TGTGCCAGCTCACCCGCTAGCGGGACTAGCACAGATACGCAGTATTTT. It yields the protein CASSPASGTSTDTQYF.

The chain joins TRBV19 to TRBJ2-5, with unresolved D. V dropped 1 base and J dropped 2 bases, with 14 bases sitting between them. This CDR3 region has 16 residues. The germline CDR1 and CDR2 sequences are LNHDA and SQIVND (reference sequence). The CDR3 loop is CASSIVFGALQETQYF. The CDR3 DNA sequence: TGTGCCAGTAGTATAGTGTTTGGAGCCCTACAAGAGACCCAGTACTTC.

J is TRBJ1-4 and V is TRBV9; 7 positions match TRBD1. Trimming took 4 bases from V and 4 from J; bases not matched to a gene: 7. Germline V CDR1 and CDR2: SGDLS, YYNGEE. The CDR3 contains 15 residues. The chain's CDR3 is CASSPRTGVNEKLFF. The CDR3 DNA reads as TGTGCCAGCAGCCCGCGGACAGGTGTTAATGAAAAACTGTTTTTT.

CDR3 in DNA: TGTGCCAGCAGTTCCCTTGGACAGGGGGATAATGAAAAACTGTTTTTT. This translates into CASSSLGQGDNEKLFF. V is TRBV6-5 and J is TRBJ1-4; TRBD1 matches at 10 bases. Unmatched junction bases numbered 6, after V lost 4 bases and J lost 4 bases. Germline V CDR1 and CDR2: MNHEY, SVGAGI. CDR3 length: 16 residues.

This rearrangement joins TRBV4-2 to TRBJ1-6; no firm D call. The germline V and J ends were trimmed by 3 bases and 6 bases, with 3 bases remaining between them. The CDR3 consists of 12 residues. Per the germline V gene, CDR1 is LGHNA and CDR2 is YNFKEQ. DNA for the CDR3: TGTGCCAGCAGCCAGGCTAATTCACCCCTCCACTTT. Translation gives CASSQANSPLHF.

The chain uses TRBV25-1 and TRBJ1-5, with 10 bases identical to TRBD1. The V gene's germline CDR1 is MGHDK and CDR2 SYGVNS. The CDR3 loop spans 17 amino acids. After removal of 6 bases from V and 2 bases from J, the junction contained 10 bases not matched to a gene. CDR3 sequence reads: CASSPGQGKGGNQPQHF. CDR3 DNA: TGTGCCAGCAGCCCGGGACAGGGGAAAGGGGGCAATCAGCCCCAGCATTTT.

V gene TRBV10-3 combines with J gene TRBJ2-3; TRBD1 aligns across 8 bases. Germline assignment: CDR1 ENHRY and CDR2 SYGVKD. V shed 0 bases, J shed 11 bases, and the junction held 10 bases outside the gene matches. CDR3 length equals 15 residues. The CDR3 loop reads CAISESTGAIRWQYF. CDR3 in DNA: TGTGCCATCAGTGAGTCGACAGGGGCCATCAGATGGCAGTATTTT.